This T cell receptor beta chain was identified in a study of shared clonotypes between healthy human individuals. Study outcomes and limitations: Naive subsets generally had larger estimated richness than memory subsets. Blood alone was sampled, and tissue repertoires likely differ.

In the sorted-subset replicate PCRs, 200 ng DNA, 25,000 to 30,000 T cell genomes, was used. Assay used: immunoSEQ multiplex PCR; TCRdb lists only in-frame clones, some missing. Here the sample spans a few million clones, over 85% being singletons. Concerning this clone: Its antigen is currently unknown.

Those who donated, Caucasian adults without exception, all lived in Nashville, Tennessee. Germline V gene sequence: CDR1 SGDLS, CDR2 YYNGEE. This CDR3 region has 13 residues. Trimming removed 0 bases from V and 10 bases from J; junction bases left unmatched: 6. The receptor's source is a man younger than 35 in good health. The sample comprised naive CD4+ T cells sorted from blood. Documented subset: CD45RA+ positively selected. The chain links TRBV9 to TRBJ1-2; 7 bases are a match to TRBD1. CDR3 amino acids: CASSVGTGDHYTF. CDR3 DNA sequence: TGTGCCAGCAGCGTAGGAACAGGGGACCACTACACCTTC.